The clone carrying this TCR beta chain came up a few times. The antigen is unknown. This sample is part of a study of cytomegalovirus exposure and HLA in healthy donors. CDR3 size: 14 residues. The ends lost 6 bases at V and 0 bases at J; junction bases unmatched: 4. Germline lookup yields CDR1 ENHRY and CDR2 SYGVKD. Both 60 Vbeta primers and 13 Jbeta primers went into the PCR. The assay was immunoSEQ multiplex PCR, and TCRdb's table has in-frame clones only and misses some. The sample lists about 87,000 clones, 70% to 85% occurring once. Overall study results and limits: For presence/absence analyses, sequencing depth was assumed to be roughly uniform across donors. In vitro experiments confirmed that three CMV-associated chains were specific for CMV antigens. An ancestry cluster, one associated with Asian ancestry, reportedly showed fewer N-insertions than the approximately 670-donor mean in a later analysis. As was reported, the classifier diagnosed cytomegalovirus status with high specificity and sensitivity.

Sample: PBMCs. The rearrangement joins TRBV10-3 to TRBJ1-1; TRBD1 matches 7 bases. This receptor was obtained from a man aged 25 to 40 in good health and CMV-seropositive. The CDR3, as DNA: TGTGCCATCAGCCGACAGGGATTGAACACTGAAGCTTTCTTT. Translating gives CAISRQGLNTEAFF.